These T cell receptor beta chains were read from a single sample in a study of Ad26.COV2.S vaccination and SARS-CoV-2 variants. Sequencing was performed with immunoSEQ multiplex PCR; in TCRdb, only in-frame clones are kept and a portion is missing. The sample carries about 680,000 clones, about 90% recorded once. The sequences come from peripheral blood, collected in a trial of Ad26.COV2.S vaccine versus placebo. These receptors all stem from a person aged 18-65 years who received the Ad26.COV2.S COVID-19 vaccine or a placebo. Both conserved end residues are part of each CDR3. Each record gives: clone size, D gene, J gene, V gene, CDR3 DNA, CDR3 protein. The D gene is left open where the match is weak. Size tells how often a clone was seen (once, few, many) or the class of an expanded clone, and some rows leave it out.

clone_size: few; d_call: .; j_call: TRBJ2-7; v_call: TRBV13; cdr3_nt: TGTGCCAGCAGTCCTTCCGGGACATGGTTCTCCGAGCAGTACTTC; cdr3_aa: CASSPSGTWFSEQYF
clone_size: .; d_call: .; j_call: TRBJ1-1; v_call: TRBV18; cdr3_nt: TGTGCCAGCTCACCGGACAGTGGGAACACTGAAGCTTTCTTT; cdr3_aa: CASSPDSGNTEAFF
clone_size: .; d_call: .; j_call: TRBJ2-7; v_call: TRBV13; cdr3_nt: TGTGCCAGCAGCCTAGGACTCAAAACCTACGAGCAGTACTTC; cdr3_aa: CASSLGLKTYEQYF
clone_size: .; d_call: .; j_call: TRBJ2-7; v_call: TRBV18; cdr3_nt: TGTGCCAGCTCCCAAGGCTCCTACGAGCAGTACTTC; cdr3_aa: CASSQGSYEQYF
clone_size: once; d_call: TRBD2; j_call: TRBJ2-1; v_call: TRBV15; cdr3_nt: TGTGCCACCAGCAGGGGACTAGCGGAACCCTACAATGAGCAGTTCTTC; cdr3_aa: CATSRGLAEPYNEQFF
clone_size: .; d_call: TRBD1; j_call: TRBJ1-1; v_call: TRBV30; cdr3_nt: TGTGCCTGGAGTGTAGGGGGACAGGGCGAAGCTTTCTTT; cdr3_aa: CAWSVGGQGEAFF
clone_size: .; d_call: TRBD1; j_call: TRBJ2-7; v_call: TRBV25-1; cdr3_nt: TGTGCCAGCAGGGGGGGACAGGATTCCTACGAGCAGTACTTC; cdr3_aa: CASRGGQDSYEQYF
clone_size: .; d_call: .; j_call: TRBJ2-2; v_call: TRBV19; cdr3_nt: TGTGCCAGTAAGGGAACAGCGAACACCGGGGAGCTGTTTTTT; cdr3_aa: CASKGTANTGELFF
clone_size: .; d_call: .; j_call: TRBJ2-3; v_call: TRBV18; cdr3_nt: TGTGCCAGCTCACCGCCGGGACTAGATACGCAGTATTTT; cdr3_aa: CASSPPGLDTQYF
clone_size: .; d_call: .; j_call: TRBJ2-3; v_call: TRBV29-1; cdr3_nt: TGCAGCGTTGCGACAGGCACAGATACGCAGTATTTT; cdr3_aa: CSVATGTDTQYF
clone_size: .; d_call: .; j_call: TRBJ1-2; v_call: TRBV6-5; cdr3_nt: TGTGCCAGCAGTCGCGCCGGGGCGCCTGGCTACACCTTC; cdr3_aa: CASSRAGAPGYTF
clone_size: .; d_call: .; j_call: TRBJ2-7; v_call: TRBV3-1/TRBV3-2; cdr3_nt: TGTGCCAGCAGCCAAGATAATAGGAGGCCCCCCGCCGAGCAGTACTTC; cdr3_aa: CASSQDNRRPPAEQYF
clone_size: .; d_call: .; j_call: TRBJ1-1; v_call: TRBV7-9; cdr3_nt: TGTGCCAGCAGCATAATCCTTACTGAAGCTTTCTTT; cdr3_aa: CASSIILTEAFF
clone_size: .; d_call: TRBD1; j_call: TRBJ2-5; v_call: TRBV11-3; cdr3_nt: TGTGCCAGCAGCTTCTCGACAGGGAAGACCCAGTACTTC; cdr3_aa: CASSFSTGKTQYF
clone_size: once; d_call: .; j_call: TRBJ1-1; v_call: TRBV7-9; cdr3_nt: TGTGCCAGCAGCTCGTCCGGGGGCATCACTGAAGCTTTCTTT; cdr3_aa: CASSSSGGITEAFF
clone_size: once; d_call: .; j_call: TRBJ1-1; v_call: TRBV12-5; cdr3_nt: TGTGCTAGTGGTTCGAGTTGGCCTTACAACACTGAAGCTTTCTTT; cdr3_aa: CASGSSWPYNTEAFF
clone_size: few; d_call: TRBD1; j_call: TRBJ2-7; v_call: TRBV5-4; cdr3_nt: TGTGCCAGCAGCCGGGACAGAGGACCCTACGAGCAGTACTTC; cdr3_aa: CASSRDRGPYEQYF
clone_size: .; d_call: TRBD2; j_call: TRBJ2-2; v_call: TRBV5-1; cdr3_nt: TGCGCCAGCAGCTTGGACCCATCGGGAGGGAACACCGGGGAGCTGTTTTTT; cdr3_aa: CASSLDPSGGNTGELFF
clone_size: .; d_call: .; j_call: TRBJ1-3; v_call: TRBV7-9; cdr3_nt: TGTGCCAGCAGCTTAGCGGGGAGCTCTTGGGGAAACACCATATATTTT; cdr3_aa: CASSLAGSSWGNTIYF
clone_size: .; d_call: .; j_call: TRBJ1-4; v_call: TRBV5-6; cdr3_nt: TGTGCCAGCAGCTCCGACCTTAATGAAAAACTGTTTTTT; cdr3_aa: CASSSDLNEKLFF
clone_size: .; d_call: TRBD2; j_call: TRBJ2-5; v_call: TRBV11-2; cdr3_nt: TGTGCCAGCAGCCGCGGGACTAGCGGGACGGGGGAGACCCAGTACTTC; cdr3_aa: CASSRGTSGTGETQYF
clone_size: .; d_call: TRBD1; j_call: TRBJ1-2; v_call: TRBV6-5; cdr3_nt: TGTGCCAGCAGACCCTCCGGACAGGGGCACTATGGCTACACCTTC; cdr3_aa: CASRPSGQGHYGYTF
clone_size: .; d_call: .; j_call: TRBJ2-1; v_call: TRBV18; cdr3_nt: TGTGCCAGCTCACCGGGAAGCGTTTCCTACAATGAGCAGTTCTTC; cdr3_aa: CASSPGSVSYNEQFF
clone_size: .; d_call: TRBD2; j_call: TRBJ2-2; v_call: TRBV7-9; cdr3_nt: TGTGCCAGCAACCAGCGGGAGGACCGGGAGCTGTTTTTT; cdr3_aa: CASNQREDRELFF
clone_size: .; d_call: TRBD1; j_call: TRBJ2-1; v_call: TRBV19; cdr3_nt: TGTGCCAGTAGTATAGATATGGACAGGGTGCCGTTCTTC; cdr3_aa: CASSIDMDRVPFF
clone_size: .; d_call: TRBD1; j_call: TRBJ1-5; v_call: TRBV7-9; cdr3_nt: TGTGCCAGCAGCTTAGATGGGACAGGACAGCCCCAGCATTTT; cdr3_aa: CASSLDGTGQPQHF
clone_size: .; d_call: TRBD2; j_call: TRBJ2-7; v_call: TRBV7-2; cdr3_nt: TGTGCCAGCAGCCGTTATCTAGCGGGAGGTAAGAACGAGCAGTACTTC; cdr3_aa: CASSRYLAGGKNEQYF
clone_size: once; d_call: .; j_call: TRBJ1-5; v_call: TRBV3-1/TRBV3-2; cdr3_nt: TGTGCCAGCAGTAACGGGGATCAGCCCCAGCATTTT; cdr3_aa: CASSNGDQPQHF
clone_size: .; d_call: .; j_call: TRBJ1-2; v_call: TRBV5-4; cdr3_nt: TGTGCCAGCAGCTTGGACGAGGGCGGCGGCTACACCTTC; cdr3_aa: CASSLDEGGGYTF
clone_size: .; d_call: .; j_call: TRBJ2-5; v_call: TRBV7-7; cdr3_nt: TGTGCTAGCAGCTTAAATGCCGGGCGGAACCAAGAGACCCAGTACTTC; cdr3_aa: CASSLNAGRNQETQYF
clone_size: once; d_call: TRBD2; j_call: TRBJ2-5; v_call: TRBV5-1; cdr3_nt: TGCGCCAGCAGCTTGGGGACTAGCCCCGGGCAGACCCAGTACTTC; cdr3_aa: CASSLGTSPGQTQYF
clone_size: .; d_call: TRBD1; j_call: TRBJ1-2; v_call: TRBV9; cdr3_nt: TGTGCCAGCAGCGTATTCCCCCCCACACAGGGGCACGGCTACACCTTC; cdr3_aa: CASSVFPPTQGHGYTF
clone_size: .; d_call: TRBD1; j_call: TRBJ1-2; v_call: TRBV7-2; cdr3_nt: TGTGCCAGCAGACCCGGGACAGGGGTCGGCTACACCTTC; cdr3_aa: CASRPGTGVGYTF
clone_size: .; d_call: .; j_call: TRBJ2-1; v_call: TRBV2; cdr3_nt: TGTGCCACCCTGTATACCCGGAATGAGCAGTTCTTC; cdr3_aa: CATLYTRNEQFF
clone_size: once; d_call: .; j_call: TRBJ2-7; v_call: TRBV6-5; cdr3_nt: TGTGCCAGCAGTCCCTCGGGACTCGAGCCCTACGAGCAGTACTTC; cdr3_aa: CASSPSGLEPYEQYF
clone_size: .; d_call: TRBD2; j_call: TRBJ2-1; v_call: TRBV9; cdr3_nt: TGTGCCAGCAGCGAGCGTAGCGGGAGCTCCTACAATGAGCAGTTCTTC; cdr3_aa: CASSERSGSSYNEQFF
clone_size: .; d_call: TRBD2; j_call: TRBJ2-2; v_call: TRBV5-4; cdr3_nt: TGTGCCAGCAGCCAAAAGCGGGGGGCCTCCACCGGGGAGCTGTTTTTT; cdr3_aa: CASSQKRGASTGELFF
clone_size: .; d_call: TRBD2; j_call: TRBJ2-1; v_call: TRBV3-1/TRBV3-2; cdr3_nt: TGTGCCAGCAGCCCTACTAGCGGGAGGATTAACTACAATGAGCAGTTCTTC; cdr3_aa: CASSPTSGRINYNEQFF
clone_size: .; d_call: .; j_call: TRBJ1-1; v_call: TRBV3-1/TRBV3-2; cdr3_nt: TGTGCCAGCAGCTGGGGCACGGGGTCTCTTGAAGCTTTCTTT; cdr3_aa: CASSWGTGSLEAFF
clone_size: .; d_call: TRBD2; j_call: TRBJ2-1; v_call: TRBV30; cdr3_nt: TGTGCCTGGAGTTGGCGGGGGAATGAGCAGTTCTTC; cdr3_aa: CAWSWRGNEQFF